A selection of T cell receptor beta chains follows, all from one sample in a study of T cells after yellow fever vaccination. TCRdb analysed the 5' RACE reads with MiXCR anew, one entry per CDR3 protein. The sample has fewer than 400,000 distinct CDR3 sequences; about 10% are singletons. This sample comprised CD4+ T cells sorted from PBMCs, obtained 45 days after the yellow fever booster vaccination. Source of these receptors: a man younger than 35 who received the YFV17D yellow fever vaccine. Each CDR3 is given with its conserved first and last residue.

j_gene: TRBJ2-7; v_gene: TRBV7-9; len: 14; CDR3aa: CASSLLGTSYEQYF
j_gene: TRBJ2-7; v_gene: TRBV11-2; len: 11; CDR3aa: CASSWDYEQYF
j_gene: TRBJ2-7; v_gene: TRBV5-1; len: 15; CDR3aa: CASSLTGTSKDEQYF
j_gene: TRBJ2-3; v_gene: TRBV20-1; len: 16; CDR3aa: CSAGGGTQGGTDTQYF
j_gene: TRBJ1-6; v_gene: TRBV12-3/TRBV12-4; len: 12; CDR3aa: CASGGRNSPLHF
j_gene: TRBJ1-2; v_gene: TRBV20-1; len: 14; CDR3aa: CSADQGIANYGYTF
j_gene: TRBJ1-6; v_gene: TRBV12-3/TRBV12-4; len: 14; CDR3aa: CASSLGDGNSPLHF
j_gene: TRBJ1-6; v_gene: TRBV19; len: 13; CDR3aa: CASSAGTASPLHF
j_gene: TRBJ2-1; v_gene: TRBV5-6; len: 14; CDR3aa: CASSLLRGGYEQFF
j_gene: TRBJ1-1; v_gene: TRBV7-9; len: 14; CDR3aa: CASISRYQGTEAFF
j_gene: TRBJ1-5; v_gene: TRBV4-2; len: 15; CDR3aa: CASSRQGETDQPQHF
j_gene: TRBJ2-3; v_gene: TRBV15; len: 15; CDR3aa: CATRGGQKSTDTQYF
j_gene: TRBJ1-3; v_gene: TRBV7-2; len: 15; CDR3aa: CASSTETGRTNTIYF
j_gene: TRBJ1-6; v_gene: TRBV23-1; len: 15; CDR3aa: CASSHAGVGYSPLHF
j_gene: TRBJ1-2; v_gene: TRBV7-2; len: 14; CDR3aa: CASSQGGAYYGYTF
j_gene: TRBJ1-6; v_gene: TRBV12-3/TRBV12-4; len: 14; CDR3aa: CASSPGPYNSPLHF
j_gene: TRBJ2-3; v_gene: TRBV6-1; len: 16; CDR3aa: CASSRGKILQGDTQYF
j_gene: TRBJ2-1; v_gene: TRBV3-1; len: 17; CDR3aa: CASSHGLAGSADNEQFF
j_gene: TRBJ2-2; v_gene: TRBV24-1; len: 16; CDR3aa: CATSERVGANTGELFF
j_gene: TRBJ1-3; v_gene: TRBV3-1; len: 16; CDR3aa: CASSQIVAASGNTIYF
j_gene: TRBJ1-2; v_gene: TRBV4-1; len: 15; CDR3aa: CASSQGDGTNYGYTF
j_gene: TRBJ2-1; v_gene: TRBV24-1; len: 13; CDR3aa: CATGLAGGNEQFF
j_gene: TRBJ2-4; v_gene: TRBV20-1; len: 20; CDR3aa: CSARPPLGAGGQQAKNIQYF
j_gene: TRBJ2-1; v_gene: TRBV9; len: 14; CDR3aa: CASSATGQYNEQFF
j_gene: TRBJ2-3; v_gene: TRBV7-2; len: 15; CDR3aa: CASSKASGSTDTQYF
j_gene: TRBJ1-2; v_gene: TRBV7-9; len: 12; CDR3aa: CASSPDMYGYTF
j_gene: TRBJ1-1; v_gene: TRBV25-1; len: 13; CDR3aa: CASSGTVVAEAFF
j_gene: TRBJ2-3; v_gene: TRBV29-1; len: 15; CDR3aa: CSAAGTRDNTDTQYF
j_gene: TRBJ2-5; v_gene: TRBV20-1; len: 18; CDR3aa: CSARDMSGRRLAGETQYF
j_gene: TRBJ2-5; v_gene: TRBV7-2; len: 16; CDR3aa: CASSEGVDRRSETQYF
j_gene: TRBJ2-5; v_gene: TRBV3-1; len: 14; CDR3aa: CASSQSETQETQYF
j_gene: TRBJ1-2; v_gene: TRBV5-6; len: 13; CDR3aa: CASSQGAGYGYTF
j_gene: TRBJ2-7; v_gene: TRBV27; len: 15; CDR3aa: CASSFSGTTSYEQYF
j_gene: TRBJ2-2; v_gene: TRBV6-5; len: 14; CDR3aa: CASCWGRNTGELFF
j_gene: TRBJ1-1; v_gene: TRBV12-3/TRBV12-4; len: 14; CDR3aa: CASSLALIRPEAFF
j_gene: TRBJ2-2; v_gene: TRBV29-1; len: 14; CDR3aa: CSVGGTGIPGELFF
j_gene: TRBJ1-1; v_gene: TRBV7-3; len: 15; CDR3aa: CASSPTGTLNTEAFF
j_gene: TRBJ2-2; v_gene: TRBV6-5; len: 15; CDR3aa: CASSYSLSPTGELFF
j_gene: TRBJ1-6; v_gene: TRBV10-3; len: 13; CDR3aa: CAIRGTWHSPLHF
j_gene: TRBJ2-7; v_gene: TRBV12-3/TRBV12-4; len: 14; CDR3aa: CASRPGQGTYEQYF
j_gene: TRBJ2-5; v_gene: TRBV7-2; len: 15; CDR3aa: CASSPAGGRRETQYF
j_gene: TRBJ1-6; v_gene: TRBV4-3; len: 15; CDR3aa: CASSQERGSNSPLHF